This T cell receptor beta chain was profiled in a study of CD8 T cells in Susac syndrome. The CDR3 extends over 17 amino acids. After removal of 0 bases from V and 3 bases from J, the junction contained 5 bases not matched to a gene. CDR1 is MGHRA, CDR2 YSYEKL, per germline. Reverse transcription of roughly 0.5 to 1 ug RNA was performed with random hexamers. TCRdb processed the immunoSEQ multiplex PCR reads anew with MiXCR; each CDR3 protein has one entry. Of about 400,000 distinct CDR3 sequences listed, approximately 85% were seen once; the top ten hold more than 0.09%. High-throughput TCR beta sequencing covered peripheral CD8+ and CD4+ T cells.

The rearrangement links TRBV4-1 to TRBJ2-1; 10 nucleotides align to TRBD2. Sequenced material: CD8+ T cells from PBMCs. The TCR originated in a human donor with multiple sclerosis. CDR3 sequence: CASSQDRIAGGYNEQFF. The CDR3 nucleotides read TGCGCCAGCAGCCAAGATAGGATAGCGGGGGGCTACAATGAGCAGTTCTTC.